This entry is about one T cell receptor beta chain. What it recognizes is unknown. The CDR3 contains 13 residues. The germline V gene has CDR1 SNHLY and CDR2 FYNNEI. Focal radiation plus CTLA-4 blockade with ipilimumab was administered to patients who had chemo-refractory metastatic non-small-cell lung cancer. The repertoire was sequenced with immunoSEQ multiplex PCR; TCRdb's copy has only in-frame clones and lacks some. The sample comprises 81,000 or so clones, around four fifths of which are singletons, and approximately 14% rests with the top ten. This specimen comes from a study of radiotherapy plus CTLA-4 blockade in lung cancer. Broader study findings: Peripheral blood showed expansion of tumor-derived TCR clones after radiotherapy and ipilimumab. The best predictor of response was reported to be early blood T cell clone dynamics, with interferon-beta.

The chain has TRBV2 and TRBJ2-5; D is possibly TRBD1 (6 bases). The J call is doubtful: the DNA matches TRBJ2-7 better. The starting material was peripheral blood, obtained from a patient treated with radiotherapy plus ipilimumab. The receptor comes from a human donor with non-small cell lung cancer that progressed on radiotherapy plus ipilimumab. CDR3 DNA: TGTGCCAACGGACAGTCTTTGGCCTACGAGCAGTACTTC. This gives the protein CANGQSLAYEQYF.